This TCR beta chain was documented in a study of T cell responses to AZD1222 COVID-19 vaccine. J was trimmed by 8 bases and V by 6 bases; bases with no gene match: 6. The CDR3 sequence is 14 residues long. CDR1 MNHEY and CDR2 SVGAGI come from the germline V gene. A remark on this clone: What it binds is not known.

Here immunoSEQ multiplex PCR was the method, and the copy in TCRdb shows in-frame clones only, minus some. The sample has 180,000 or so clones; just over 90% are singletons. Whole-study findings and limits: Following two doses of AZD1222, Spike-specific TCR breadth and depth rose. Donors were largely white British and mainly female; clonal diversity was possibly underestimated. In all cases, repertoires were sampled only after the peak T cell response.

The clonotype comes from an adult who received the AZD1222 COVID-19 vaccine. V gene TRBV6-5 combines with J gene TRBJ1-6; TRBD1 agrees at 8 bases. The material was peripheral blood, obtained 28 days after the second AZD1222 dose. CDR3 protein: CASSFTGGDSPLHF. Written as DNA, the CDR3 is TGTGCCAGCAGCTTTACAGGGGGGGATTCACCCCTCCACTTT.